This T cell receptor (beta chain) was documented in a study of blood T cells in healthy people across ages. A sample-barcoded 5' primer and a J-beta primer mix were used in a second PCR of roughly 7 to 12 cycles. MiXCR, applied by TCRdb to the 5' RACE reads, yields one record per CDR3 protein. The data show hundreds of thousands of distinct CDR3 sequences, approximately 52% seen once. There are 16 residues in the CDR3. Between the trimmed V and J ends, which lost 1 base and 2 bases, there was a span of 13 bases. The germline CDR1 and CDR2 sequences are LGHDT and YNNKEL (reference sequence). This TCR derives from a woman older than 75 in good health. The J gene is TRBJ2-3, the V gene TRBV3-1, with unresolved D. Input material: blood. This chain's CDR3 is CASSQGTTAYTDTQYF. The CDR3 DNA sequence: TGTGCCAGCAGCCAAGGAACTACAGCTTACACAGATACGCAGTATTTT.